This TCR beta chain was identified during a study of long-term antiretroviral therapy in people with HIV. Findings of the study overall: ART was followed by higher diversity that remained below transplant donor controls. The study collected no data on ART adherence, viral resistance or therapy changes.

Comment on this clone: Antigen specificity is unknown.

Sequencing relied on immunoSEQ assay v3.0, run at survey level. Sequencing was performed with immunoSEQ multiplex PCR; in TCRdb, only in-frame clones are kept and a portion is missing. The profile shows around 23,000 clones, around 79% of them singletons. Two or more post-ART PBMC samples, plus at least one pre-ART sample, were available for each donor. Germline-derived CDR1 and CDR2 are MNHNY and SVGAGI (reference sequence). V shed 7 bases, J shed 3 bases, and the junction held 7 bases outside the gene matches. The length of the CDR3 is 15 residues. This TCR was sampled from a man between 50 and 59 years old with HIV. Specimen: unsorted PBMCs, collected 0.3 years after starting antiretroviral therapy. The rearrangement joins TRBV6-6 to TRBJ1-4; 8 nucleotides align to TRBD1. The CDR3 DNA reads TGTGCCAGCAAAAGACTACAGGGGGCTAATGAAAAACTGTTTTTT. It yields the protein CASKRLQGANEKLFF.